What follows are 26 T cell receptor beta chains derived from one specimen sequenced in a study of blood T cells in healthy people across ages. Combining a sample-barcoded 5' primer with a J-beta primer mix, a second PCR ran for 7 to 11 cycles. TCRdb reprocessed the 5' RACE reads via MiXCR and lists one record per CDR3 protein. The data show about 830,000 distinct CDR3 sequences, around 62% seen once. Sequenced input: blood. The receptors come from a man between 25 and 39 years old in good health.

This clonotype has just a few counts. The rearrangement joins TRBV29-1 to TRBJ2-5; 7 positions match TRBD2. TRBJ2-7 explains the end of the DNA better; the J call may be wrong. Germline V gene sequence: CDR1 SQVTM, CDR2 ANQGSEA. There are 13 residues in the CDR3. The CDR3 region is CSVEGGKQNEQYF. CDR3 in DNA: TGCAGCGTTGAGGGGGGGAAGCAGAACGAGCAGTACTTC.

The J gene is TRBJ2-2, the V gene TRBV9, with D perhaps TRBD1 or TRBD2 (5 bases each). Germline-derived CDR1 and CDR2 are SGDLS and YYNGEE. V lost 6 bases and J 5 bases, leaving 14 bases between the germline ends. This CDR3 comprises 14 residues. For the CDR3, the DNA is TGTGCCAGCAACCCGAGGGGTATAACCGGGGAGCTGTTTTTT. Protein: CASNPRGITGELFF.

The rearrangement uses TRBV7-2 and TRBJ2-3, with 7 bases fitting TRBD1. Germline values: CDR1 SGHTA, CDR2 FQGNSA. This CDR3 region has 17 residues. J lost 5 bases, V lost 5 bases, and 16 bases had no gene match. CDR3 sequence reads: CASSPRTGGGPGDTQYF. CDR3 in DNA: TGTGCCAGCAGCCCCAGGACAGGAGGAGGTCCAGGAGATACGCAGTATTTT. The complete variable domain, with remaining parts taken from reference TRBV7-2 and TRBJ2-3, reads GAGVSQSPSNKVTEKGKDVELRCDPISGHTALYWYRQSLGQGLEFLIYFQGNSAPDKSGLPSDRFSAERTGGSVSTLTIQRTQQEDSAVYLCASSPRTGGGPGDTQYFGPGTRLTVL.

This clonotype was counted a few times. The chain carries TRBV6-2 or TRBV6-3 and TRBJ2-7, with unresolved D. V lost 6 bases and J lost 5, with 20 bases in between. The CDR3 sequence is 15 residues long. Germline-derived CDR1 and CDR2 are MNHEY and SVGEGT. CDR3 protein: CASSFRTLEKNEQYF. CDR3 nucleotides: TGTGCCAGCAGCTTCCGGACCCTCGAAAAAAACGAGCAGTACTTC.

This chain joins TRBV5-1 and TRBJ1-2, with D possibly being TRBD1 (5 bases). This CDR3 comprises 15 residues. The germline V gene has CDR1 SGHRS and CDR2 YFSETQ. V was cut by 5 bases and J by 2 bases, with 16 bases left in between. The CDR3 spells CASRSGTQGNYGYTF. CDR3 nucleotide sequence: TGCGCCAGCAGAAGCGGGACCCAAGGAAACTATGGCTACACCTTC.

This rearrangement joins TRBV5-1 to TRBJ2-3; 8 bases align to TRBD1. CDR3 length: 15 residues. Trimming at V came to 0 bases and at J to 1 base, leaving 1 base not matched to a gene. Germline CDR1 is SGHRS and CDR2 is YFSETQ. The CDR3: CASSLEGQGTDTQYF. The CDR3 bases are TGCGCCAGCAGCTTGGAGGGACAGGGCACAGATACGCAGTATTTT.

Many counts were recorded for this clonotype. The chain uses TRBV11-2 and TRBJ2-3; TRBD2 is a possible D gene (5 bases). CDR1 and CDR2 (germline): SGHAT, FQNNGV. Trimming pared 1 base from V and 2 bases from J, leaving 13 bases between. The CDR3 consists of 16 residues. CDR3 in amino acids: CASSLGTGIFTDTQYF. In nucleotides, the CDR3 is TGTGCCAGCAGCTTAGGGACTGGGATCTTCACAGATACGCAGTATTTT.

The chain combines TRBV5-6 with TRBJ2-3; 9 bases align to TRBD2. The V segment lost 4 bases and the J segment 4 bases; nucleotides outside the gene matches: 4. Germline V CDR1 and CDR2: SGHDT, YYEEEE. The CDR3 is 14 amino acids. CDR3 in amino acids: CASSPERGADTQYF. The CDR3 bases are TGTGCCAGCAGCCCTGAGCGGGGGGCAGATACGCAGTATTTT.

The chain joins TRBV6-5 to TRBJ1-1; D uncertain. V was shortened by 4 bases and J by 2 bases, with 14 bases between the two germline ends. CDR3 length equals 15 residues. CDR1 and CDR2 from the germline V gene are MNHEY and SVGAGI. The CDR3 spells CASSSPLQVNTEAFF. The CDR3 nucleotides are TGTGCCAGCAGTTCCCCCCTCCAAGTTAACACTGAAGCTTTCTTT.

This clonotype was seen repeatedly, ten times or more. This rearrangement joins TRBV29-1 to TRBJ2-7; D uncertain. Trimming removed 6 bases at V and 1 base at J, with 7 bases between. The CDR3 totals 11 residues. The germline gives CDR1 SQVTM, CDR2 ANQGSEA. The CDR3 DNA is TGCAGCGTGGTTACTTCCTACGAGCAGTACTTC. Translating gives CSVVTSYEQYF.

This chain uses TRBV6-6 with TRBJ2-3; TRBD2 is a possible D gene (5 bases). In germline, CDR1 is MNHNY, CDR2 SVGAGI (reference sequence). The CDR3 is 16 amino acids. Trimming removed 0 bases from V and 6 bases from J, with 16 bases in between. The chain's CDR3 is CASSYSARSSWDTQYF. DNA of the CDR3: TGTGCCAGCAGTTACTCCGCAAGGTCTAGCTGGGATACGCAGTATTTT.

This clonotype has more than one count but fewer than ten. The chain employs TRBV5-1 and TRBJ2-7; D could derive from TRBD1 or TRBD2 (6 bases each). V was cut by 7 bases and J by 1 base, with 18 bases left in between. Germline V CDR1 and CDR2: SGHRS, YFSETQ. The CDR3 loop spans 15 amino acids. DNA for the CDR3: TGCGCCAGCGCAAGCAATGGGGGGCCTTCCTACGAGCAGTACTTC. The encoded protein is CASASNGGPSYEQYF.

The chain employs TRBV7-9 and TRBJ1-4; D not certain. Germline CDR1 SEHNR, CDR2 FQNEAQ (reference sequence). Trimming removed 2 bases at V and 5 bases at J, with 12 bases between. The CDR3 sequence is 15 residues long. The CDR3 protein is CASSLTTGRNEKLFF. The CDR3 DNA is TGTGCCAGCAGCTTAACGACGGGAAGGAATGAAAAACTGTTTTTT. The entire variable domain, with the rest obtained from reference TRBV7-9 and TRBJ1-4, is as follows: DTGVSQNPRHKITKRGQNVTFRCDPISEHNRLYWYRQTLGQGPEFLTYFQNEAQLEKSRLLSDRFSAERPKGSFSTLEIQRTEQGDSAMYLCASSLTTGRNEKLFFGSGTQLSVL.

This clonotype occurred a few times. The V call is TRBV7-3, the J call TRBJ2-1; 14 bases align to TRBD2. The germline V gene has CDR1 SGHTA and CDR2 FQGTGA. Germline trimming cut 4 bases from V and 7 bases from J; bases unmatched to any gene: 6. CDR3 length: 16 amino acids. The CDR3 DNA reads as TGTGCCAGCAGCTCGACTAGCGGGGGGGCTGGAAATGAGCAGTTCTTC. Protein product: CASSSTSGGAGNEQFF.

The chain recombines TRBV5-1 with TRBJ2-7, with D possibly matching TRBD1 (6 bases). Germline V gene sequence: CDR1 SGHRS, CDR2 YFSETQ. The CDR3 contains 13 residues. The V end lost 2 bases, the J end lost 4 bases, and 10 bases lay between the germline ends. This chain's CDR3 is CASSFIQGYEQYF. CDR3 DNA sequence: TGCGCCAGCAGCTTTATACAGGGATACGAGCAGTACTTC.

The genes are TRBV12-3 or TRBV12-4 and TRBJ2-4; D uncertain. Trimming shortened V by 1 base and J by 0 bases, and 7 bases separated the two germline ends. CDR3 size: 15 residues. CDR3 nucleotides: TGTGCCAGCAGTTTAGGTCTATCAGCCAAAAACATTCAGTACTTC. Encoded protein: CASSLGLSAKNIQYF.

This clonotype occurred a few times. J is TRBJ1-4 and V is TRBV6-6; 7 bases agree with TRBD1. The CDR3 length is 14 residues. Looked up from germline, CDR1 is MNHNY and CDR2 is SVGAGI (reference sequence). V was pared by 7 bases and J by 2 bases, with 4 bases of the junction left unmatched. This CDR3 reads CASTATGTNEKLFF. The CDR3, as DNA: TGTGCCAGCACCGCGACAGGGACTAATGAAAAACTGTTTTTT.

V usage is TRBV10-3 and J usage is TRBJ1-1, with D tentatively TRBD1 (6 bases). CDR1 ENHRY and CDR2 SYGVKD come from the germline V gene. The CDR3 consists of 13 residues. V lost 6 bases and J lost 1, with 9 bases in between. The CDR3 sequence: CAIRTGPNTEAFF. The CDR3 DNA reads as TGTGCCATCAGAACAGGGCCGAACACTGAAGCTTTCTTT.

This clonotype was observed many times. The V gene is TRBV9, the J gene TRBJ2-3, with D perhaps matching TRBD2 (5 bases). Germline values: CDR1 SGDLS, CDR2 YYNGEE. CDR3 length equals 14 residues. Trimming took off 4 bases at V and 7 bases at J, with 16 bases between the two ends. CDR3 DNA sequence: TGTGCCAGCAGCCCAGCGGTGGACTTTAATACGCAGTATTTT. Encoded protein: CASSPAVDFNTQYF.

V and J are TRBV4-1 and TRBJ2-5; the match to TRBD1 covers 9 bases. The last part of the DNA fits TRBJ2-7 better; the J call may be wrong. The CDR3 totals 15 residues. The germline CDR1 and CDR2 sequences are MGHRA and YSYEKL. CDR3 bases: TGCGCCAGCAGCCACGGGACAGGGAGTGTTTACGAGCAGTACTTC. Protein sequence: CASSHGTGSVYEQYF.

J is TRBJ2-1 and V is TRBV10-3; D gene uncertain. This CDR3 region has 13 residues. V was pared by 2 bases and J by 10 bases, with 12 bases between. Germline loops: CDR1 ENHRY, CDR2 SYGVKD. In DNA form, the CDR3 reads TGTGCCATCAGTGAGGAAGTTGCCAGAGAGCAGTTCTTC. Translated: CAISEEVAREQFF.

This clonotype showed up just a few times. The CDR3 here is CASSYQSGLPTDTQYF. In DNA, the CDR3 is TGTGCCAGCAGTTACCAGTCGGGACTCCCCACAGATACGCAGTATTTT. The V gene is TRBV6-2 or TRBV6-3, the J gene TRBJ2-3, with D possibly TRBD2 on 6 matching bases. Germline values: CDR1 MNHEY, CDR2 SVGEGT. The CDR3 totals 16 residues. V lost 2 bases, J lost 2 bases, and 14 bases lay in between.

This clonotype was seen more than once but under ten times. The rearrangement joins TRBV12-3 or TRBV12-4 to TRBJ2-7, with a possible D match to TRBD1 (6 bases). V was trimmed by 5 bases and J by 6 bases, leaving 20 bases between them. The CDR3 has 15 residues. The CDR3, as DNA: TGTGCCAGCAGTGCCTCCCAGGGGATTCTAGGCGAGCAGTACTTC. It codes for CASSASQGILGEQYF.

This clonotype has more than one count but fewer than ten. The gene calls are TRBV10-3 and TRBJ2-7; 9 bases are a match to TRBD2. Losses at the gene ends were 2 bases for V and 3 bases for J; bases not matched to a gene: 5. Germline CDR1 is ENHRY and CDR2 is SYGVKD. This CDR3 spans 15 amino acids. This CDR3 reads CAISETSGQNYEQYF. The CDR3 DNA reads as TGTGCCATCAGTGAGACTAGCGGGCAAAACTACGAGCAGTACTTC.

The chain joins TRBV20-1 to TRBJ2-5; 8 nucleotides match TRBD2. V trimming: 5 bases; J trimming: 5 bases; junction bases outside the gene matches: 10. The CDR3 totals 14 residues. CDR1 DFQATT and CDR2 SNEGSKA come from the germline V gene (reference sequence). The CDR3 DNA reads TGCAGTGCTCCCACTCGGGCTAGCGGGGAGACCCAGTACTTC. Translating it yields CSAPTRASGETQYF.

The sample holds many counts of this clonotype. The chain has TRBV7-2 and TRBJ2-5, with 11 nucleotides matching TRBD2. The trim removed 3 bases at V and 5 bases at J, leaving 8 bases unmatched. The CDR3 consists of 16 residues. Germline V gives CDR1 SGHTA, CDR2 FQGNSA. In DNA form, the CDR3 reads TGTGCCAGCAGCTTCAATAGCGGGGGGGCCGGGGAGACCCAGTACTTC. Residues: CASSFNSGGAGETQYF.